The table lists the clone carrying this T cell receptor beta chain with a count of one. Measured with immunoSEQ multiplex PCR; TCRdb has only the in-frame clones, and not every one. The data show more than 65,000 clones, with roughly 80% seen just once and 8% to 10% held by the top ten. This specimen comes from a study of blood T cell repertoires in COVID-19. The ends were cut back, 6 bases at V and 5 bases at J, with 13 bases in the middle. In germline, CDR1 is MNHEY, CDR2 SMNVEV (reference sequence). The CDR3 consists of 13 residues. The sample was peripheral blood. The chain couples TRBV27 to TRBJ1-2; D possibly corresponds to TRBD1 (6 bases). The TCR was taken from a woman of 80 years or more with acute or convalescent COVID-19. The CDR3 here is CASSRDRLYGYTF. The CDR3 nucleotides are TGTGCCAGCAGCCGCGACAGGCTTTATGGCTACACCTTC.